Detailed here is one T cell receptor beta chain. The antigen is not known. Unique molecular identifiers were carried by the TCR beta cDNA libraries. From the PCR reads, TCRdb called clonotypes with MiXCR, one entry per CDR3 protein. Among under 900,000 distinct CDR3 sequences listed, approximately 57% were seen once. This specimen comes from a study of post-analysis software for immune sequencing data. In the study overall: Patients had relapsing-remitting, secondary progressive or progressive-relapsing multiple sclerosis; some lacked subtype.

Trimming shortened V by 1 base and J by 1 base, and 10 bases separated the two germline ends. CDR1 SGHTA and CDR2 FQGNSA come from the germline V gene. This CDR3 is built from 15 residues. Study outcomes and limitations: In patients, 4 to 6 TRBV segments were more frequent than in controls, with TRBV5-6, TRBV5-1 and TRBV20-1 among them. Multiple sclerosis was associated with a significant reduction in normalized Chao1 diversity relative to controls. Analysis by F measure revealed that same-batch samples clustered strongly together.

V is TRBV7-2 and J is TRBJ1-1; a possible D gene is TRBD1 (5 bases). Sequenced material: blood. The TCR originated in a girl aged 10 to 17 with multiple sclerosis. CDR3 DNA sequence: TGTGCCAGCAGCTTAGAGGGGCGGCGGAACACTGAAGCTTTCTTT. Its translation: CASSLEGRRNTEAFF.